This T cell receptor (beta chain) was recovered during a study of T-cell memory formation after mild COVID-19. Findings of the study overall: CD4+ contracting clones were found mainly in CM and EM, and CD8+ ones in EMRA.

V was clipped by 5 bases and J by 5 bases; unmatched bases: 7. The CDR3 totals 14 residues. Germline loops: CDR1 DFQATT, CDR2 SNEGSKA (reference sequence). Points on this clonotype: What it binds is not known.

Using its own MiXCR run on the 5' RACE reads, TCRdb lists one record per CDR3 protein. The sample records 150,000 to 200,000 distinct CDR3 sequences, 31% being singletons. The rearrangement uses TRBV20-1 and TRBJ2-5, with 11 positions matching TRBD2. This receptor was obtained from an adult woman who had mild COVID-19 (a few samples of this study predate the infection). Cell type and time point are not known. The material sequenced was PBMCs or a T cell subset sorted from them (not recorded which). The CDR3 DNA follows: TGCAGTGCTTTTAGCGGGGGGGCATTGGAGACCCAGTACTTC. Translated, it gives CSAFSGGALETQYF.